The present entry profiles one T cell receptor (beta chain) with its context. Its antigen remains unknown. PCR involved 60 Vbeta and 13 Jbeta primers. Sequencing used immunoSEQ multiplex PCR; TCRdb keeps in-frame clones, though not all of them. The sample includes around 100,000 clones, roughly 80% of them seen just once. The data stem from a study of cytomegalovirus exposure and HLA in healthy donors. Study-level findings and limits: As a later analysis showed, a missense DCLRE1C variant was linked to trimming of TCR beta V- and J-genes.

Each donor was healthy, and each was a bone marrow donor. The CDR3 length is 12 residues. Trimming removed 4 bases at V and 6 bases at J, with 9 bases between. The germline gives CDR1 SGHTA, CDR2 FQGNSA. This chain connects TRBV7-2 to TRBJ1-2; a weak D match, TRBD1 (5 bases). This TCR derives from a man aged 35 to 55 in good health and CMV-seronegative. What was sequenced was PBMCs. This CDR3 reads CASSWGEDGYTF. DNA for the CDR3: TGTGCCAGCAGCTGGGGGGAAGATGGCTACACCTTC.